This T cell receptor (beta chain) comes out of a study of T cells after yellow fever vaccination. Study-level points and caveats: In post-booster samples, most primary-vaccination clones reappeared (approximately 96% CD4, roughly 90% CD8).

The CDR3 covers 14 residues. V lost 6 bases to trimming and J lost 4 bases, with 14 bases between them. This clonotype was seen only a few times. Its specificity is unknown. Each CDR3 protein gets one entry after TCRdb re-called the 5' RACE reads with MiXCR. This repertoire shows under 350,000 distinct CDR3 sequences, over 4% found once; its top ten account for under 30%. The chain recombines TRBV12-3 or TRBV12-4 with TRBJ2-3; no definite D call. Sequenced here: PBMCs, sampled 5 days after the yellow fever booster vaccination. The source is a man younger than 30 who received the YFV17D yellow fever vaccine. The CDR3 DNA is TGTGCCAGCAGAAATCAACCAGGCGCAGATACGCAGTATTTT. The encoded protein is CASRNQPGADTQYF.